The clone carrying this TCR beta chain has just a few counts. This entry belongs to a study of blood T cell repertoires in COVID-19. Overall study context: From the United States, Italy and Spain came samples of acute and convalescent COVID-19. T cells, B-cell-depleted T cells, or PBMCs provided the cDNA or gDNA that served as material.

The V end lost 3 bases, the J end lost 5 bases, and 13 bases lay between the germline ends. The germline gives CDR1 MRHNA, CDR2 SNTAGT. There are 14 residues in the CDR3. As processed by the authors: Reference gene primer amplification gave estimated nucleated cell counts. Produced via immunoSEQ multiplex PCR; TCRdb's table is partial and in-frame only. D and trimming were read from the DNA, whereas the V and J calls and clone size are those reported in that table. The repertoire holds about 100,000 clones, with just over 85% as singletons. This sequence joins TRBV6-4 and TRBJ1-1; weak D call: TRBD1 (6 bases). Sequencing was done on a sample of peripheral blood. The sequence came from a human donor in a cohort sampled during active COVID-19. CDR3 in amino acids: CASSEGEQGTEAFF. The CDR3 DNA is TGTGCCAGCAGTGAAGGGGAACAGGGAACTGAAGCTTTCTTT.